One TCR beta chain is described in this entry. The specificity of this receptor is unknown. Per-nucleotide qualities are absent, and no much larger clonotype sits a single base away. The CDR3 regions of human TCRbeta chains were subjected to immunosequencing. On the study's bioinformatics: TCRs in the repertoires were compared against a reference library of SARS-CoV-2-specific TCRs that had been generated with the MIRA antigen-specificity platform. Breadth was defined as the fraction of unique TCRs that were SARS-CoV-2-associated, and depth was defined as the fraction of total T cells that were SARS-CoV-2-associated. Using the MIRA data, each spike-specific TCR was mapped to the spike region that the TCR reacts to and placed in a CD4 or CD8 class. Log10-transformed breadth and depth values were compared by one-way ANOVA with Sidak's multiple comparisons tests. Drawn from immuneACCESS, this table holds only the in-frame rearrangements with V and J called that TCRdb kept. Clones are partly lost; checked studies trace under half to an unresolved V gene and leave the rest unexplained. The D gene and trimming were derived from the DNA, and the V and J assignments and clone size from that table. The sample contains roughly 140,000 clones, 75% to 90% of them found a single time. The ten largest clonotypes hold about 1.5% of the sample.

This sample is part of a study of T cell responses to AZD1222 COVID-19 vaccine (dated by TCRdb to about 2021). About the full investigation: AZD1222 recipients with second doses at about 4 weeks or about 12 weeks were pooled, because spike-specific TCR depth and breadth did not differ between schedules. Trial participants were enrolled by age into 18-55, 56-69 and 70-plus year subgroups, with 148, 28 and 57 TCR-sequenced participants respectively. A total of 233 trial participants underwent TCR sequencing, of whom about 210 had received two doses of AZD1222 and some 25 had received two doses of the MenACWY control vaccine.

The research as a whole found: Participants were mostly white British and included more females than males, and it was suggested by the authors that clonal diversity may have been underestimated. The whole spike protein was spanned by vaccine-associated CD4 TCRs, and dominant responses were seen in regions 160-218 and 743-854. Conclusions about previously exposed vaccinees are limited, since just five or six AZD1222 recipients were seropositive for SARS-CoV-2 at baseline. In the small 56-69-year group, the increase in depth fell short of significance, most likely because of low power. Spike-specific TCR breadth and depth rose significantly after two AZD1222 doses compared with day 0 and with MenACWY recipients. Nearly half of unique spike-specific TCRs reportedly recognized epitopes outside regions mutated in the B.1.351 and B.1.1.7 variants. Because no samples from the day 14 peak response were available, repertoires could be characterized only after the peak T cell response.

V is clipped by 2 bases and J by 5 bases, and the sequence between their germline boundaries is 18 bases long. CDR1 and CDR2 (SGHTA, FQGNSA) derive from the germline V gene. The cysteine opens and the phenylalanine closes a CDR3 of 17 amino acids. Only CDR3 DNA remains: 51 bases, in frame from the first base. The time point label of this sample denotes: baseline before first vaccination. Samples from vaccinated people were obtained from the UK trials COV001 and COV002, which included a single-blind randomized controlled phase 2/3 trial of AZD1222 (ChAdOx1 nCoV-19) in healthy adults. For TCRbeta chain sequencing, PBMC samples were collected from trial participants at day 0 and at day 28 after the second dose.

This TCR was recovered from an adult in good health. The chain was built from TRBV7-2 and TRBJ2-2, with no confident D gene call. The starting material was peripheral blood, obtained on day 0 of AZD1222 vaccination. DNA sequence: TGTGCCAGCAGCTTATTTACACAGCTCGCCGGAACCGGGGAGCTGTTTTTT. Translated, it reads CASSLFTQLAGTGELFF.